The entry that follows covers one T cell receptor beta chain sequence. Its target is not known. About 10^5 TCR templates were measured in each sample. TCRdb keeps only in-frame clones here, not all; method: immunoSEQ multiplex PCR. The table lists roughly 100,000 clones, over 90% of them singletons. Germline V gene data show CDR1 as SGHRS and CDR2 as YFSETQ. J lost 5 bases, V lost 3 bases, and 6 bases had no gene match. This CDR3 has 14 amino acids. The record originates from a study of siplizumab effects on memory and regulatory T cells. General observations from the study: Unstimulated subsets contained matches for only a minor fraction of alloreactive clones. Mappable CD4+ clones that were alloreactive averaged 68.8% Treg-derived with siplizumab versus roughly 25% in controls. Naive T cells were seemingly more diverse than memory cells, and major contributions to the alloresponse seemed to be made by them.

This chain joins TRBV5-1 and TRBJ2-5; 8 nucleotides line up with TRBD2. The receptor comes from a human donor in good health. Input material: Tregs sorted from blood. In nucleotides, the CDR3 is TGCGCCAGCAGCTCAATCTTAGCGGGGGAGACCCAGTACTTC. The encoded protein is CASSSILAGETQYF.